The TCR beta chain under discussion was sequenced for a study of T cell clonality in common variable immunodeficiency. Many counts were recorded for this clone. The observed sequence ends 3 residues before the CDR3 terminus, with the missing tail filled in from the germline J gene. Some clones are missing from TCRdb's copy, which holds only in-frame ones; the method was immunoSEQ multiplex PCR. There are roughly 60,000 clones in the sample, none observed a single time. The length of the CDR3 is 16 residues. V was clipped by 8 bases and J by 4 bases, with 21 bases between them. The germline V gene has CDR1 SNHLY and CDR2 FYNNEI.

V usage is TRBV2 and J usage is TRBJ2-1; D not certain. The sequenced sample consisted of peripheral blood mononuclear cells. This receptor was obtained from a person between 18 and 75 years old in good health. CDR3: CASWSVKQLPYNEQFF. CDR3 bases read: TGTGCCAGCTGGTCCGTCAAACAGCTACCATACAATGAG.